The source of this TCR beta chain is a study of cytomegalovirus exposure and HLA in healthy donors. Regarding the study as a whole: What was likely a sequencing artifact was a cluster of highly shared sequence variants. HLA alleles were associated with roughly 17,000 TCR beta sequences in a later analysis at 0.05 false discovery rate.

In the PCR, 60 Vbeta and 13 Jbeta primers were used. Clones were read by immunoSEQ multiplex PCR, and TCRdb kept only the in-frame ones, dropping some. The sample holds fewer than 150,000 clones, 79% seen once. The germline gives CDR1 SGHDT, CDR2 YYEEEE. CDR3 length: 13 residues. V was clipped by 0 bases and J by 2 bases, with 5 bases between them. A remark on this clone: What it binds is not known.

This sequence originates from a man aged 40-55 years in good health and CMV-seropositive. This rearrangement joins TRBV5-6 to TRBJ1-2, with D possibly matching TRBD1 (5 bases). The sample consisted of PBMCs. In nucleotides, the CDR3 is TGTGCCAGCAGCTTGGGGGGCAACTATGGCTACACCTTC. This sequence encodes CASSLGGNYGYTF.